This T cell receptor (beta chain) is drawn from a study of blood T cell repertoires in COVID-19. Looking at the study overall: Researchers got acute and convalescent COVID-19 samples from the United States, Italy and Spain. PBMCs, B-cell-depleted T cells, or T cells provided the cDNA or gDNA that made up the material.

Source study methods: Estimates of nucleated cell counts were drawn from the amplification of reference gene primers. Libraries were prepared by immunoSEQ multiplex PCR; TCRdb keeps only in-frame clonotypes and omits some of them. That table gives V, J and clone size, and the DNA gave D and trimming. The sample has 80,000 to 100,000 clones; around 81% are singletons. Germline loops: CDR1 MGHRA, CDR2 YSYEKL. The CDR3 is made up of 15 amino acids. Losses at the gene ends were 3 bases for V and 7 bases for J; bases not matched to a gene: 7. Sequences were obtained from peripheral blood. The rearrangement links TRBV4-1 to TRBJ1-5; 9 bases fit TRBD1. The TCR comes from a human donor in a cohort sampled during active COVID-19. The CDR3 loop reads CASSHSGTGKQPQHF. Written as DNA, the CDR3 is TGCGCCAGCAGCCATTCCGGGACAGGGAAACAGCCCCAGCATTTT.